A single sample gave rise to the 16 T cell receptor beta chains below, sequenced in a study of breast tumors, draining lymph nodes, adjacent tissues. Breast cancer patients provided tissue from their axillary draining lymph nodes. Via MiXCR, TCRdb re-called the multiplex PCR reads, giving one row per CDR3 protein. Among about 110,000 distinct CDR3 sequences listed, around 30% were seen once. Sequencing was performed on axillary lymph node tissue. Receptors originate from a female donor with breast cancer. Some clones in this sample may be carry-over from other donors' samples.

V usage is TRBV20-1 and J usage is TRBJ2-7, with TRBD2 matching over 12 bases. The V gene's germline CDR1 is DFQATT and CDR2 SNEGSKA (reference sequence). Trimming removed 5 bases from V and 7 bases from J; junction bases left unmatched: 9. The CDR3 contains 14 residues. CDR3 amino acids: CSAPTLAGGREQYF. The CDR3 DNA follows: TGCAGTGCTCCCACTCTAGCGGGGGGGCGTGAGCAGTACTTC.

This clonotype was seen repeatedly, ten times or more. A much larger clone lies one base from this, so it may be a read error. This chain links TRBV5-6 with TRBJ1-6; 7 nucleotides line up with TRBD1. Germline-derived CDR1 and CDR2 are SGHDT and YYEEEE. Trimming cost V 4 bases and J 16 bases; bases outside gene matches: 5. The CDR3 length is 11 residues. The CDR3 DNA follows: TGTGCCAGCAGCCTCGGACAGGTGCTCCACTTT. It is translated as CASSLGQVLHF.

This clonotype was detected many times. The V and J genes are TRBV19 and TRBJ1-3, with D tentatively TRBD1 (6 bases). The germline V and J ends were trimmed by 6 bases and 2 bases, with 20 bases remaining between them. The germline gives CDR1 LNHDA, CDR2 SQIVND (reference sequence). The CDR3 loop spans 17 amino acids. CDR3 protein: CASSLLVGGATGNTIYF. CDR3 sequence (DNA): TGTGCCAGTAGCCTATTGGTCGGGGGGGCTACTGGAAACACCATATATTTT.

This clonotype showed up many times. CDR3 region: CASTPQPTNEKLFF. As DNA, the CDR3 is TGTGCCAGCACCCCACAGCCAACTAATGAAAAACTGTTTTTT. V usage is TRBV2 and J usage is TRBJ1-4; D is undetermined. Trimming took 7 bases from V and 0 from J, leaving 9 bases between them. Germline V CDR1 and CDR2: SNHLY, FYNNEI. The CDR3 loop spans 14 amino acids.

This clonotype was picked up many times. CDR3 amino acids: CASNGQTSSTDTQYF. For the CDR3, the DNA is TGCGCCAGCAATGGACAGACCTCTAGCACAGATACGCAGTATTTT. The chain combines TRBV5-1 with TRBJ2-3, with D perhaps matching TRBD1 (6 bases). The germline CDR1 and CDR2 sequences are SGHRS and YFSETQ. The germline V and J ends were trimmed by 6 bases and 0 bases, with 14 bases remaining between them. CDR3 length: 15 residues.

This clonotype appeared many times. Written as DNA, the CDR3 is TGTGCCAGCAGTGAATTTCTTATAGGGGATGGCTACACCTTC. Translated: CASSEFLIGDGYTF. The V gene is TRBV2, the J gene TRBJ1-2; weak D call: TRBD1 (5 bases). The CDR3 has 14 residues. Germline CDR1 SNHLY, CDR2 FYNNEI. Between the trimmed V and J ends, which lost 2 bases and 6 bases, there was a span of 13 bases.

This clonotype was detected a few times. A read error may explain this, as a much larger clone is one base away. The chain recombines TRBV5-6 with TRBJ2-2; D not certain. This CDR3 has 17 residues. Germline CDR1 is SGHDT and CDR2 is YYEEEE. V lost 1 base, J lost 8 bases, and 21 bases lay in between. For the CDR3, the DNA is TGTGCCAGCAGCTTGAATACGGCACGCCTAACAAGGGGGGAGCTGTTTTTT. It translates to CASSLNTARLTRGELFF.

The chain joins TRBV10-3 to TRBJ1-2; TRBD1 matches 9 bases. Germline CDR1 ENHRY, CDR2 SYGVKD. This CDR3 has 12 amino acids. After removal of 6 bases from V and 8 bases from J, the junction contained 4 bases not matched to a gene. For the CDR3, the DNA is TGTGCCATCAGCGCGGGACAGGGAGGCTACACCTTC. As protein: CAISAGQGGYTF.

This clonotype was seen at least ten times. This rearrangement joins TRBV19 to TRBJ2-7; D is ambiguous. Germline values: CDR1 LNHDA, CDR2 SQIVND (reference sequence). The CDR3 is 13 amino acids. V shed 1 base and J shed 2 bases, with 6 bases lying between them. CDR3 sequence reads: CASSIGHPYEQYF. The CDR3 DNA reads TGTGCCAGTAGTATAGGTCACCCCTACGAGCAGTACTTC.

Notes on this clonotype: An end of the junction differs from the germline gene, which may be a read error. The chain links TRBV2 to TRBJ2-3, with 14 bases matching TRBD2. This CDR3 region has 16 residues. Per germline, CDR1 SNHLY and CDR2 FYNNEI. In DNA, the CDR3 is TGTGCCAGCAGGAGACTAGCGGGAGGGCCTGCAGATACGCAGTATTTC. Translation: CASRRLAGGPADTQYF.

This clonotype appeared many times. The chain carries TRBV20-1 and TRBJ2-3; 8 bases map to TRBD2. The CDR3 is 15 residues long. CDR1 and CDR2 from the germline V gene are DFQATT and SNEGSKA (reference sequence). The junction had 8 bases not matched to a gene; V was cut back by 5 bases and J by 1 base. Written as DNA, the CDR3 is TGCAGTGCTGGGAGTATGCGGGAGGGCACAGATACGCAGTATTTT. Translated, it gives CSAGSMREGTDTQYF.

This clonotype was counted only a few times. A much more abundant neighbour one base away suggests this may be a read error. This chain uses TRBV9 with TRBJ2-1; D is undetermined. The CDR3 spans 14 residues. CDR1 SGDLS and CDR2 YYNGEE come from the germline V gene. CDR3 in amino acids: CASSVESSYNEQSF. The DNA of the CDR3 is TGTGCCAGCAGCGTCGAGAGCTCCTACAATGAGCAGTCCTTC.

The J gene is TRBJ1-1, the V gene TRBV19; TRBD1 aligns across 7 bases. Looked up from germline, CDR1 is LNHDA and CDR2 is SQIVND (reference sequence). The V gene end was trimmed by 7 bases and the J gene end by 1 base; junction bases not matched to a gene: 6. The length of the CDR3 is 14 residues. CDR3 in amino acids: CASNQDRKNTEAFF. In DNA, the CDR3 is TGTGCCAGTAACCAGGACAGGAAGAACACTGAAGCTTTCTTT.

In its sample, this clonotype was seen many times. The V and J genes are TRBV7-2 and TRBJ2-1, with TRBD2 identical over 11 bases. Germline V gene data show CDR1 as SGHTA and CDR2 as FQGNSA. With V trimmed by 4 bases and J by 8 bases, 16 bases remained unmatched. This CDR3 is built from 18 residues. For the CDR3, the DNA is TGTGCCAGCAGCTCGGCTAGCGGGGGGTTTTTGGTCCGATATGAGCAGTTCTTC. Translation gives CASSSASGGFLVRYEQFF.

There are many counts of this clonotype. This sequence joins TRBV6-2 or TRBV6-3 and TRBJ2-7, with 7 bases identical to TRBD1. CDR1 and CDR2 (germline): MNHEY, SVGEGT. V trimming: 6 bases; J trimming: 0 bases; junction bases outside the gene matches: 8. The CDR3 consists of 15 residues. The CDR3, as DNA: TGTGCCAGCAGCAAAACAGGGGATTTCTCCTACGAGCAGTACTTC. Its translation is CASSKTGDFSYEQYF.

There are many counts of this clonotype. This chain connects TRBV3-1 to TRBJ1-3; D uncertain. This CDR3 is 13 amino acids long. Germline V CDR1 and CDR2: LGHDT, YNNKEL (reference sequence). Trimming pared 1 base from V and 8 bases from J, leaving 9 bases between. CDR3 sequence (DNA): TGTGCCAGCAGCCAAGGGCAATGGGACACCATATATTTT. It is translated as CASSQGQWDTIYF.